Presented here are 30 T cell receptor beta chains from one specimen sequenced in a study of blood T cell repertoires in COVID-19. TCRdb keeps only in-frame clones here, not all; method: immunoSEQ multiplex PCR. The sample includes roughly 80,000 clones, around 80% of them seen just once. Sequencing used peripheral blood. Receptor source: a human donor in a cohort sampled during active COVID-19.

On this clone itself: Different DNA sequences within this sample yield the same CDR3. The chain uses TRBV2 and TRBJ2-1, with D possibly TRBD1 on 5 matching bases. Germline V gene data show CDR1 as SNHLY and CDR2 as FYNNEI. Trimming pared 8 bases from V and 3 bases from J, leaving 11 bases between. CDR3 size: 13 residues. The CDR3 DNA reads TGTGCCAGCCGCCCTGACAGCTACAATGAGCAGTTCTTC. Translation gives CASRPDSYNEQFF.

The rearrangement joins TRBV28 to TRBJ1-6; 11 bases fit TRBD1. Germline CDR1 and CDR2: MDHEN and SYDVKM. The junction had 10 bases not matched to a gene; V was cut back by 5 bases and J by 1 base. There are 19 residues in the CDR3. CDR3 residues: CASSRLGQGARSYNSPLHF. CDR3 sequence (DNA): TGTGCCAGCAGTAGATTAGGACAGGGGGCGCGGTCCTATAATTCACCCCTCCACTTT.

The V call is TRBV11-2, the J call TRBJ1-1; a weak D match, TRBD1 (6 bases). The CDR3 loop spans 14 amino acids. Germline V gene data show CDR1 as SGHAT and CDR2 as FQNNGV. Trimming stripped 5 bases from V and 5 bases from J, with 15 bases between. This chain's CDR3 is CASSPSRGRTEAFF. The CDR3 DNA sequence: TGTGCCAGCAGCCCATCCAGGGGAAGAACTGAAGCTTTCTTT.

The chain carries TRBV6-6 and TRBJ2-7; TRBD2 agrees at 8 bases. The germline V gene encodes CDR1 MNHNY and CDR2 SVGAGI (reference sequence). The CDR3 has 14 residues. V was clipped by 6 bases and J by 2 bases; unmatched bases: 6. CDR3 in DNA: TGTGCCAGCAGGCCGGGGGGGGCCACCTACGAGCAGTACTTC. Its translation: CASRPGGATYEQYF.

The chain joins TRBV7-6 to TRBJ2-2; 9 nucleotides agree with TRBD1. V gave up 5 bases and J gave up 6 bases; unmatched junction bases: 7. Per the germline V gene, CDR1 is SGHVS and CDR2 is FNYEAQ. The CDR3 is made up of 15 amino acids. In nucleotides, the CDR3 is TGTGCCAGCAGCACTATCGGACAGGGGTCCGGGGAGCTGTTTTTT. Protein sequence: CASSTIGQGSGELFF.

The chain has TRBV27 and TRBJ2-7, with TRBD1 identical over 8 bases. The CDR3 spans 15 residues. The junction had 9 bases not matched to a gene; V was cut back by 8 bases and J by 0 bases. Looked up from germline, CDR1 is MNHEY and CDR2 is SMNVEV (reference sequence). CDR3 residues: CASGQTGGFSYEQYF. Here the CDR3 DNA reads TGTGCCAGCGGGCAAACAGGGGGGTTCTCCTACGAGCAGTACTTC.

There are a few counts of this clone. This chain joins TRBV18 and TRBJ1-2; unclear D gene. Germline CDR1 is KGHSH and CDR2 is LQKENI. The CDR3 length is 15 residues. The V end was cut by 6 bases, the J end by 8 bases, with 22 bases between. The CDR3 sequence is CASSLMAGGLEGYTF. The CDR3 DNA is TGTGCCAGCTCGCTTATGGCCGGAGGACTAGAAGGCTACACCTTC. Supplemented by reference TRBV18 and TRBJ1-2, the full variable domain reads NAGVMQNPRHLVRRRGQEARLRCSPMKGHSHVYWYRQLPEEGLKFMVYLQKENIIDESGMPKERFSAEFPKEGPSILRIQQVVRGDSAAYFCASSLMAGGLEGYTFGSGTRLTVV.

The chain has TRBV7-2 and TRBJ2-1; D unresolved. Germline lookup yields CDR1 SGHTA and CDR2 FQGNSA. Trimming cost V 5 bases and J 5 bases, with 4 bases left between them. The CDR3 covers 11 residues. The CDR3 spells CASSLHNEQFF. The CDR3 DNA is TGTGCCAGCAGCCTCCACAATGAGCAGTTCTTC. Full variable domain (missing parts from reference TRBV7-2 and TRBJ2-1): GAGVSQSPSNKVTEKGKDVELRCDPISGHTALYWYRQSLGQGLEFLIYFQGNSAPDKSGLPSDRFSAERTGGSVSTLTIQRTQQEDSAVYLCASSLHNEQFFGPGTRLTVL.

This clone was seen repeatedly, ten times or more. The CDR3 reads CASSPDRGLNEQFF. DNA for the CDR3: TGTGCCAGCAGCCCGGACAGGGGGCTCAATGAGCAGTTCTTC. The V call is TRBV5-6, the J call TRBJ2-1; TRBD1 agrees at 11 bases. The CDR3 sequence is 14 residues long. V was pared by 4 bases and J by 6 bases, with 3 bases of the junction left unmatched. Germline assignment: CDR1 SGHDT and CDR2 YYEEEE.

V gene TRBV16 combines with J gene TRBJ1-5; possible D gene TRBD1, 6 bases. The CDR3 has 16 amino acids. Germline V lookup: CDR1 KGHSY, CDR2 FQNENV. Trimming removed 2 bases at V and 3 bases at J, with 14 bases between. In nucleotides, the CDR3 is TGTGCCAGCAGCCAAGGGTTAGGGGGTCACAATCAGCCCCAGCATTTT. Translation: CASSQGLGGHNQPQHF.

J is TRBJ2-5 and V is TRBV20-1, with D perhaps TRBD2 (7 bases). The CDR3 consists of 11 residues. Trimming shortened V by 5 bases and J by 5 bases, and 9 bases separated the two germline ends. From germline, CDR1 is DFQATT and CDR2 SNEGSKA (reference sequence). Here the CDR3 reads CSAAGAETQYF. The CDR3 DNA follows: TGCAGTGCTGCGGGGGCGGAGACCCAGTACTTC.

The rearrangement links TRBV6-2 or TRBV6-3 to TRBJ2-1; 10 bases are shared with TRBD2. The CDR3 runs to 17 residues. In germline, CDR1 is MNHEY, CDR2 SVGEGT. Trimming took 6 bases from V and 8 from J; bases not matched to a gene: 16. The CDR3 DNA follows: TGTGCCAGCAGCCGACCTCGGCAGCGGGGGGGCAGTTATGAGCAGTTCTTC. This translates into CASSRPRQRGGSYEQFF.

This clone has more than one count but fewer than ten. The chain carries TRBV7-6 and TRBJ2-7, with D possibly TRBD2 on 6 matching bases. Between the trimmed V and J ends, which lost 2 bases and 6 bases, there was a span of 17 bases. Germline V CDR1 and CDR2: SGHVS, FNYEAQ. The CDR3 consists of 15 residues. The CDR3 DNA reads as TGTGCCAGCAGCTTACTGGGCGGGGAGCGAGGCGAGCAGTACTTC. Amino acid sequence: CASSLLGGERGEQYF.

The rearrangement uses TRBV6-5 and TRBJ2-7; 8 nucleotides agree with TRBD2. The V and J ends lost 5 bases and 4 bases, in that order; junction bases with no gene match: 10. CDR1 is MNHEY, CDR2 SVGAGI, per germline. The CDR3 totals 15 residues. CDR3 nucleotides: TGTGCCAGCAGTACACGGGGGGGTACAGGGTACGAGCAGTACTTC. Residues: CASSTRGGTGYEQYF.

The genes are TRBV24-1 and TRBJ2-1, with a possible D match to TRBD2 (5 bases). Germline V gene sequence: CDR1 KGHDR, CDR2 SFDVKD. V was cut by 3 bases and J by 2 bases, with 13 bases left in between. The CDR3 has 16 amino acids. This CDR3 reads CATSDSGRVAYNEQFF. The CDR3, as DNA: TGTGCCACCAGTGATAGCGGACGGGTAGCCTACAATGAGCAGTTCTTC.

The chain couples TRBV27 to TRBJ1-5; possible D gene TRBD1, 5 bases. V shed 0 bases and J shed 1 base, with 19 bases lying between them. CDR3 length: 19 residues. Germline lookup yields CDR1 MNHEY and CDR2 SMNVEV (reference sequence). Here the CDR3 DNA reads TGTGCCAGCAGTTTATCTCCGACAGAGTACATACCAAGCAATCAGCCCCAGCATTTT. Its translation: CASSLSPTEYIPSNQPQHF.

This clone has a count of ten or more. The chain is built from TRBV7-3 and TRBJ1-1, with no clear D. Trimming pared 5 bases from V and 2 bases from J, leaving 9 bases between. Germline V gene sequence: CDR1 SGHTA, CDR2 FQGTGA. The CDR3 runs 13 residues. The DNA for the CDR3 is TGTGCCAGCAGCCCTTATCTCAACACTGAAGCTTTCTTT. Translating gives CASSPYLNTEAFF. Supplemented by reference TRBV7-3 and TRBJ1-1, the full variable domain reads GAGVSQTPSNKVTEKGKYVELRCDPISGHTALYWYRQSLGQGPEFLIYFQGTGAADDSGLPNDRFFAVRPEGSVSTLKIQRTERGDSAVYLCASSPYLNTEAFFGQGTRLTVV.

The gene calls are TRBV9 and TRBJ1-6; D is perhaps TRBD1 (6 bases). CDR3 length: 16 residues. Germline-derived CDR1 and CDR2 are SGDLS and YYNGEE. V was cut by 4 bases and J by 7 bases, with 18 bases left in between. The DNA of the CDR3 is TGTGCCAGCAGCCGAGGGGGGGGCCGTTTGAATTCACCCCTCCACTTT. It yields the protein CASSRGGGRLNSPLHF.

The CDR3 DNA reads TGTGCCAGCAGCTTGGTAGGACAGGGCACGAACACCGGGGAGCTGTTTTTT. Its translation is CASSLVGQGTNTGELFF. The rearrangement uses TRBV5-8 and TRBJ2-2; the match to TRBD1 covers 8 bases. The CDR3 extends over 17 amino acids. The V gene end was trimmed by 0 bases and the J gene end by 0 bases; junction bases not matched to a gene: 4. Germline V gene lookup returns CDR1 SGHTS and CDR2 YDEGEE.

The V gene is TRBV19, the J gene TRBJ2-2; 8 bases are shared with TRBD1. Losses at the gene ends were 7 bases for V and 1 base for J; bases not matched to a gene: 5. The CDR3 contains 15 residues. Germline lookup yields CDR1 LNHDA and CDR2 SQIVND (reference sequence). The CDR3 reads CASTPTGVNTGELFF. The CDR3 DNA is TGTGCCAGTACCCCGACAGGGGTGAACACCGGGGAGCTGTTTTTT.

This sequence joins TRBV7-6 and TRBJ2-5; 9 bases agree with TRBD2. The J segment lost 5 bases and the V segment lost 5 bases, leaving 12 bases of the junction unmatched. Germline V gene data show CDR1 as SGHVS and CDR2 as FNYEAQ. The CDR3 runs 16 residues. CDR3 region: CASSRPRSGGRETQYF. DNA of the CDR3: TGTGCCAGCAGCCGCCCCCGCAGCGGGGGGAGGGAGACCCAGTACTTC. Based on the CDR3 plus reference TRBV7-6 and TRBJ2-5, the full variable domain is GAGVSQSPRYKVTKRGQDVALRCDPISGHVSLYWYRQALGQGPEFLTYFNYEAQQDKSGLPNDRFSAERPEGSISTLTIQRTEQRDSAMYRCASSRPRSGGRETQYFGPGTRLLVL.

The genes are TRBV5-1 and TRBJ1-1; 9 bases are shared with TRBD1. V shed 3 bases and J 0 bases; nucleotides not matched to a gene: 9. This CDR3 contains 17 residues. The germline V gene has CDR1 SGHRS and CDR2 YFSETQ. The CDR3 nucleotides read TGCGCCAGCAGCTGGCGCGACAGGGGGGTTATGAACACTGAAGCTTTCTTT. It yields the protein CASSWRDRGVMNTEAFF.

This chain connects TRBV7-3 to TRBJ2-5, with 8 bases identical to TRBD1. V shed 1 base and J 4 bases; nucleotides not matched to a gene: 8. Germline lookup yields CDR1 SGHTA and CDR2 FQGTGA. The CDR3 loop spans 16 amino acids. The CDR3 DNA reads as TGTGCCAGCAGCTTAAGTTGGCAGGGGGCTCGAGAGACCCAGTACTTC. It encodes CASSLSWQGARETQYF.

The chain is built from TRBV12-3 or TRBV12-4 and TRBJ2-2; TRBD2 is a possible D gene (5 bases). V was pared by 10 bases and J by 4 bases, with 7 bases between. The CDR3 totals 11 residues. The CDR3 reads CATSGTGELFF. CDR3 DNA: TGTGCCACCAGCGGCACCGGGGAGCTGTTTTTT.

V usage is TRBV7-2 and J usage is TRBJ2-5; a weak D match, TRBD2 (7 bases). The germline CDR1 and CDR2 sequences are SGHTA and FQGNSA. Trimming stripped 2 bases from V and 0 bases from J, with 16 bases between. The length of the CDR3 is 17 residues. The chain's CDR3 is CASSLRGGPRYQETQYF. The CDR3 coding sequence is TGTGCCAGCAGCTTAAGGGGGGGTCCTCGGTACCAAGAGACCCAGTACTTC.

The chain joins TRBV27 to TRBJ2-7; the D gene is possibly TRBD1 (6 bases). Trimming cost V 6 bases and J 2 bases, with 17 bases left between them. Germline CDR1 and CDR2: MNHEY and SMNVEV (reference sequence). This CDR3 region has 15 residues. CDR3 in DNA: TGTGCCAGCAGACCCCAAGGGGGTTCGGCCTACGAGCAGTACTTC. This codes for CASRPQGGSAYEQYF.

The rearrangement links TRBV10-1 to TRBJ2-1; 7 bases map to TRBD2. V trimming: 0 bases; J trimming: 8 bases; junction bases outside the gene matches: 10. Germline V gene sequence: CDR1 WNHNN, CDR2 SYGVQD (reference sequence). The CDR3 length is 16 residues. CDR3 protein: CASSESRPEGGDEQFF. DNA for the CDR3: TGCGCCAGCAGTGAGTCTCGCCCGGAGGGAGGGGATGAGCAGTTCTTC.

The chain employs TRBV20-1 and TRBJ2-5; 9 nucleotides align to TRBD1. Germline trimming cut 3 bases from V and 3 bases from J; bases unmatched to any gene: 2. Germline CDR1 and CDR2: DFQATT and SNEGSKA (reference sequence). The CDR3 sequence is 13 residues long. In DNA, the CDR3 is TGCAGTGCTAGTGGGACAGGGAAAGAGACCCAGTACTTC. Its translation is CSASGTGKETQYF.

Only one count was recorded for this clone. The chain combines TRBV28 with TRBJ1-2; 8 nucleotides line up with TRBD1. V gave up 1 base and J gave up 7 bases; unmatched junction bases: 5. CDR1 MDHEN and CDR2 SYDVKM come from the germline V gene. CDR3 length: 14 residues. CDR3 protein: CASSLLAGGSGYTF. Here the CDR3 DNA reads TGTGCCAGCAGTTTATTAGCAGGGGGCTCTGGCTACACCTTC.

This sequence joins TRBV28 and TRBJ2-7; 7 nucleotides line up with TRBD1. This CDR3 region has 15 residues. Germline-derived CDR1 and CDR2 are MDHEN and SYDVKM. Germline trimming cut 7 bases from V and 0 bases from J; bases unmatched to any gene: 9. The CDR3 protein is CASTPPGQTSYEQYF. For the CDR3, the DNA is TGTGCCAGCACTCCTCCGGGACAGACCTCCTACGAGCAGTACTTC.